What follows are 20 T cell receptor beta chains derived from one specimen sequenced in a study. TCRdb reanalysed the RT-PCR reads using MiXCR and keeps one entry per CDR3 protein. The sample consists of hundreds of thousands of distinct CDR3 sequences, more than 13% of them appearing once. What was sequenced was memory CD4+ T cells from blood. All receptors derive from a female donor in good health, serving as a healthy control.

The J gene is TRBJ1-1, the V gene TRBV15; unclear D gene. The CDR3 has 13 residues. The V gene's germline CDR1 is LNHNV and CDR2 YYDKDF (reference sequence). V was clipped by 8 bases and J by 5 bases, with 15 bases between them. The CDR3 sequence is CATRSDSGTEAFF. In DNA, the CDR3 is TGTGCCACCCGGTCTGATTCGGGAACTGAAGCTTTCTTT.

This clonotype was counted a few times. The chain recombines TRBV11-3 with TRBJ2-3; D remains unclear. Germline CDR1 is SGHNT and CDR2 is YENEEA. The CDR3 extends over 13 amino acids. Trimming took off 1 base at V and 7 bases at J, with 9 bases between the two ends. CDR3: CASSLGEQNTQYF. DNA for the CDR3: TGTGCCAGCAGCTTAGGGGAACAGAATACGCAGTATTTT. Full variable domain (rest looked up from reference TRBV11-3 and TRBJ2-3): EAGVVQSPRYKIIEKKQPVAFWCNPISGHNTLYWYLQNLGQGPELLIRYENEEAVDDSQLPKDRFSAERLKGVDSTLKIQPAELGDSAVYLCASSLGEQNTQYFGPGTRLTVL.

This clonotype was detected ten times or more. The chain employs TRBV5-5 and TRBJ2-7, with 8 bases fitting TRBD1. CDR3 size: 15 residues. V gave up 3 bases and J gave up 3 bases; unmatched junction bases: 8. The germline V gene has CDR1 SGHKS and CDR2 YYEKEE (reference sequence). The CDR3 region is CASSYGQGTVYEQYF. DNA of the CDR3: TGTGCCAGCAGCTATGGACAGGGCACGGTCTACGAGCAGTACTTC.

The genes are TRBV12-3 or TRBV12-4 and TRBJ2-1; 7 nucleotides match TRBD2. CDR3 size: 14 residues. J lost 6 bases, V lost 1 base, and 3 bases had no gene match. CDR3 protein: CASSLGGRANEQFF. Written as DNA, the CDR3 is TGTGCCAGCAGTTTAGGTGGGAGGGCCAATGAGCAGTTCTTC.

This clonotype occurred many times. The junction departs from the called germline gene at one end, perhaps through a read error. This chain joins TRBV5-1 and TRBJ2-3, with 9 positions matching TRBD1. Germline V gene sequence: CDR1 SGHRS, CDR2 YFSETQ. This CDR3 is 15 amino acids long. CDR3 nucleotide sequence: TGTGCCAGCAGTTTGGGACAGGGCCTCACAGATACGCAGTATTTT. This sequence encodes CASSLGQGLTDTQYF.

This clonotype was seen only a few times. The chain couples TRBV20-1 to TRBJ2-7, with D possibly TRBD2 on 6 matching bases. V was cut by 3 bases and J by 6 bases, with 9 bases left in between. Germline CDR1 DFQATT, CDR2 SNEGSKA (reference sequence). There are 11 residues in the CDR3. CDR3 in DNA: TGCAGTGCTAGGCGGGAACCCGAGCAGTACTTC. It encodes CSARREPEQYF.

The chain uses TRBV27 and TRBJ2-5, with D possibly matching TRBD2 (6 bases). CDR3 size: 17 residues. Germline CDR1 MNHEY, CDR2 SMNVEV (reference sequence). Trimming shortened V by 0 bases and J by 1 base, and 15 bases separated the two germline ends. The CDR3 coding sequence is TGTGCCAGCAGTTTATCGGATCCCGGGAGTCCCCAAGAGACCCAGTACTTC. Translating gives CASSLSDPGSPQETQYF.

This clonotype was counted many times. The chain combines TRBV6-5 with TRBJ2-1, with 7 bases aligning to TRBD2. This CDR3 is 14 amino acids long. The junction had 8 bases not matched to a gene; V was cut back by 6 bases and J by 6 bases. Germline values: CDR1 MNHEY, CDR2 SVGAGI. CDR3 nucleotide sequence: TGTGCCAGCAGGGCGGGACTACATTCCAATGAGCAGTTCTTC. It yields the protein CASRAGLHSNEQFF.

The J gene is TRBJ1-6, the V gene TRBV9; possible D gene TRBD1, 5 bases. Between the trimmed V and J ends, which lost 4 bases and 8 bases, there was a span of 10 bases. CDR1 and CDR2 from the germline V gene are SGDLS and YYNGEE. This CDR3 is 13 amino acids long. CDR3 residues: CASSSGGDSPLHF. CDR3 nucleotide sequence: TGTGCCAGCAGCTCCGGGGGGGATTCACCCCTCCACTTT.

V usage is TRBV11-2 and J usage is TRBJ1-1, with D possibly being TRBD1 (5 bases). CDR1 is SGHAT and CDR2 is FQNNGV in the germline V gene. V was shortened by 5 bases and J by 0 bases, with 19 bases between the two germline ends. The CDR3 loop spans 17 amino acids. CDR3 in DNA: TGTGCCAGCAGCCCCCCATGGGGCAGGGTGATGAACACTGAAGCTTTCTTT. Encoded protein: CASSPPWGRVMNTEAFF.

At least ten counts were recorded for this clonotype. The chain couples TRBV7-6 to TRBJ2-7, with D perhaps TRBD2 (5 bases). The V end lost 4 bases, the J end lost 3 bases, and 13 bases lay between the germline ends. The CDR3 runs 14 residues. The germline V gene has CDR1 SGHVS and CDR2 FNYEAQ. The CDR3 nucleotides are TGTGCCAGCAGCTCTGGAGGCAGTCACTACGAGCAGTACTTC. Amino acid sequence: CASSSGGSHYEQYF.

In its sample, this clonotype was seen a few times. CDR3 protein: CASSYSGSGSPQYF. DNA of the CDR3: TGTGCCAGCAGCTATAGCGGGAGTGGATCTCCGCAGTATTTT. The chain uses TRBV7-9 and TRBJ2-3; 9 bases are a match to TRBD2. V lost 4 bases to trimming and J lost 10 bases; unmatched junction nucleotides: 9. The CDR3 is made up of 14 amino acids. Germline V gene data show CDR1 as SEHNR and CDR2 as FQNEAQ (reference sequence).

This clonotype was observed a handful of times. The CDR3 region is CASSPTYASGNTIYF. Written as DNA, the CDR3 is TGTGCCAGCAGCCCTACTTACGCCTCTGGAAACACCATATATTTT. V usage is TRBV3-1 and J usage is TRBJ1-3; D call uncertain. CDR3 length: 15 residues. The ends were cut back, 4 bases at V and 0 bases at J, with 10 bases in the middle. From germline, CDR1 is LGHDT and CDR2 YNNKEL (reference sequence).

This chain links TRBV12-1 with TRBJ2-3; TRBD2, the D gene given by the table, was not confirmed from the DNA. TRBV12-1 is tagged as a pseudogene. This CDR3 spans 17 amino acids. This chain's CDR3 is CASSPGKTSGRSNTQYF. CDR3 DNA: TGTGCCAGCAGCCCGGGGAAGACTAGCGGGAGATCAAATACGCAGTATTTT.

This clonotype was seen many times. The chain joins TRBV6-5 to TRBJ1-6, with TRBD1 identical over 9 bases. Germline V lookup: CDR1 MNHEY, CDR2 SVGAGI. Unmatched junction bases numbered 6, after V lost 2 bases and J lost 10 bases. There are 15 residues in the CDR3. The DNA of the CDR3 is TGTGCCAGCAGTTACACCGGGACAGGGTTATCACCCCTCCACTTT. Amino acid sequence: CASSYTGTGLSPLHF.

This clonotype occurred many times. The gene calls are TRBV29-1 and TRBJ2-3; the D is unclear. CDR3 length equals 12 residues. Germline V lookup: CDR1 SQVTM, CDR2 ANQGSEA. V gave up 6 bases and J gave up 5 bases, with 12 bases separating them. The CDR3: CSVPRALDTQYF. For the CDR3, the DNA is TGCAGCGTCCCCCGAGCGCTAGATACGCAGTATTTT.

V is TRBV7-2 and J is TRBJ1-4; a possible D gene is TRBD1 (5 bases). CDR3 length: 16 residues. Trimming cost V 6 bases and J 8 bases, with 22 bases left between them. The germline V gene encodes CDR1 SGHTA and CDR2 FQGNSA. In DNA, the CDR3 is TGTGCCAGCAGAGCTCCGCTGGGGGGGGGTAGCGAAAAACTGTTTTTT. As protein: CASRAPLGGGSEKLFF.

The J gene is TRBJ1-6, the V gene TRBV7-2; D unresolved. The V end lost 1 base, the J end lost 7 bases, and 5 bases lay between the germline ends. This CDR3 is 13 amino acids long. The germline V gene encodes CDR1 SGHTA and CDR2 FQGNSA. The CDR3 DNA sequence: TGTGCCAGCAGCTTAGTAAGGAATTCACCCCTCCACTTT. Its translation: CASSLVRNSPLHF.

The chain combines TRBV3-1 with TRBJ2-7; D call uncertain. Germline values: CDR1 LGHDT, CDR2 YNNKEL (reference sequence). The germline V and J ends were trimmed by 3 bases and 9 bases, with 15 bases remaining between them. CDR3 length: 13 residues. The CDR3 sequence: CASSQSSPRGQYF. The CDR3 coding sequence is TGTGCCAGCAGCCAGTCCTCCCCCCGCGGGCAGTACTTC.

The rearrangement uses TRBV7-9 and TRBJ1-1, with D perhaps matching TRBD1 (6 bases). Trimming shortened V by 5 bases and J by 6 bases, and 16 bases separated the two germline ends. The V gene's germline CDR1 is SEHNR and CDR2 FQNEAQ (reference sequence). This CDR3 contains 14 residues. The CDR3 region is CASSPRGGLAEAFF. The CDR3 DNA is TGTGCCAGCAGCCCAAGGGGGGGGCTGGCTGAAGCTTTCTTT.